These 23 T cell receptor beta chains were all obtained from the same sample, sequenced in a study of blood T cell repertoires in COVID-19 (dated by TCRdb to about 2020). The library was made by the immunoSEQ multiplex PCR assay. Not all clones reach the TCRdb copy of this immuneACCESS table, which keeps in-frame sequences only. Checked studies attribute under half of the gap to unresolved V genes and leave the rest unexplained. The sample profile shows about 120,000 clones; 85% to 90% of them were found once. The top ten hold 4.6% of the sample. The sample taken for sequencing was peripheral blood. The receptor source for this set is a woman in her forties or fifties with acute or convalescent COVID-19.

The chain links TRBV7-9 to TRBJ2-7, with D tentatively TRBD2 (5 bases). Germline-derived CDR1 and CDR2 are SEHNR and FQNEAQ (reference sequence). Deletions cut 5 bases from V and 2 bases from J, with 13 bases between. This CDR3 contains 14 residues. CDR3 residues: CASSHGGLPYEQYF. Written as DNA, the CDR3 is TGTGCCAGCAGCCATGGAGGACTCCCCTACGAGCAGTACTTC.

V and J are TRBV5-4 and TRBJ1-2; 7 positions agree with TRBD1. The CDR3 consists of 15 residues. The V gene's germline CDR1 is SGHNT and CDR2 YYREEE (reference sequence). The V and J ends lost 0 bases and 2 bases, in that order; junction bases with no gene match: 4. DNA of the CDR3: TGTGCCAGCAGCTTGGACCCGACAGGGAACTATGGCTACACCTTC. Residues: CASSLDPTGNYGYTF.

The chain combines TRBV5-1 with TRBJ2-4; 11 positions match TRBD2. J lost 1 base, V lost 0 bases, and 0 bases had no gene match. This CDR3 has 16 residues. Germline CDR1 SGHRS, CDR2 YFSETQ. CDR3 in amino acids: CASSLGLAGAKNIQYF. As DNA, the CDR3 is TGCGCCAGCAGCTTGGGACTAGCGGGGGCCAAAAACATTCAGTACTTC.

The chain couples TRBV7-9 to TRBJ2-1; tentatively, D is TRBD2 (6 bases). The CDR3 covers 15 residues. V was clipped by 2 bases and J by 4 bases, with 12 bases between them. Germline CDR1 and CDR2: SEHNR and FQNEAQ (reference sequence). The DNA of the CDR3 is TGTGCCAGCAGCTTACCCGGGGGTCAGTACAATGAGCAGTTCTTC. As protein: CASSLPGGQYNEQFF.

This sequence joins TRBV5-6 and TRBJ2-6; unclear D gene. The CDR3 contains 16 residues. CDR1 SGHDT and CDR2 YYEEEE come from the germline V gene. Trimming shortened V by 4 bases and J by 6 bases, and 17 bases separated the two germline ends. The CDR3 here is CASSPPFGPSANVLTF. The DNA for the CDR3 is TGTGCCAGCAGCCCTCCTTTTGGGCCGTCGGCCAACGTCCTGACTTTC. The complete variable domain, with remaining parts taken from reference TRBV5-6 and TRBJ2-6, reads DAGVTQSPTHLIKTRGQQVTLRCSPKSGHDTVSWYQQALGQGPQFIFQYYEEEERQRGNFPDRFSGHQFPNYSSELNVNALLLGDSALYLCASSPPFGPSANVLTFGAGSRLTVL.

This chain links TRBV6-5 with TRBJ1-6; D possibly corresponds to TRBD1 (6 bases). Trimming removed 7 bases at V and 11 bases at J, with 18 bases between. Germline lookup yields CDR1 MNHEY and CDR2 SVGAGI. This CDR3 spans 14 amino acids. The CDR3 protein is CASKPPGEFPPLHF. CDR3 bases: TGTGCCAGCAAACCCCCAGGGGAGTTTCCACCCCTCCACTTT.

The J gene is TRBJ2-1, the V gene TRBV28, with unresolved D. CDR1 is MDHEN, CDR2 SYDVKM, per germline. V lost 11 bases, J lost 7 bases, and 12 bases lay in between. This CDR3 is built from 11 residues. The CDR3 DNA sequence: TGTGCCGGCGGCGTGTGGAATGAGCAGTTCTTC. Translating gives CAGGVWNEQFF.

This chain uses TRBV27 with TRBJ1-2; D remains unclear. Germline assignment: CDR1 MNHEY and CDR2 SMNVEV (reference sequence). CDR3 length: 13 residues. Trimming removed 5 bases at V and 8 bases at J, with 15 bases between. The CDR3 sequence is CASSETPTGGYTF. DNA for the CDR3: TGTGCCAGCAGTGAGACCCCAACGGGAGGCTACACCTTC.

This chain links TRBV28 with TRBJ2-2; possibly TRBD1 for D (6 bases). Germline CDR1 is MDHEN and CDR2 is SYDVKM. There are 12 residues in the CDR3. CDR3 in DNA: TGTGCAGGGGGAGTAAGAGGCGGGGAGCTGTTTTTT. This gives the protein CAGGVRGGELFF.

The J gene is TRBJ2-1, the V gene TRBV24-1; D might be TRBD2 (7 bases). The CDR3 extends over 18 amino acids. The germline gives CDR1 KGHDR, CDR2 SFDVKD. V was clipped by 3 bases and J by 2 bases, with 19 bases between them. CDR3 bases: TGTGCCACCAGTGATCCACCTCGAGGGGGGGCAGCCTACAATGAGCAGTTCTTC. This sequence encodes CATSDPPRGGAAYNEQFF.

The CDR3 spells CASSPATFGETQYF. The CDR3 nucleotides are TGTGCCAGCAGCCCCGCAACGTTCGGGGAGACCCAGTACTTC. The rearrangement uses TRBV28 and TRBJ2-5; D unresolved. The V gene's germline CDR1 is MDHEN and CDR2 SYDVKM. This CDR3 has 14 residues. Trimming pared 6 bases from V and 5 bases from J, leaving 16 bases between.

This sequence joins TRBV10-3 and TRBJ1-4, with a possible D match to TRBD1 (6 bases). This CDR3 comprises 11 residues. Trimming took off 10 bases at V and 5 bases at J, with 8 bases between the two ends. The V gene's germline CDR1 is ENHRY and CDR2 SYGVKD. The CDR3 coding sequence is TGTGCCACCGGACAGAATGAAAAACTGTTTTTT. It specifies CATGQNEKLFF.

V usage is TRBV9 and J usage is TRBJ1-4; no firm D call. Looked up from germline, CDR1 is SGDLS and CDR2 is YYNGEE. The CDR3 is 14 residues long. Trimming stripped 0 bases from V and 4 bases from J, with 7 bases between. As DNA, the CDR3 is TGTGCCAGCAGCGTAGAATCCTATAATGAAAAACTGTTTTTT. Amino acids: CASSVESYNEKLFF.

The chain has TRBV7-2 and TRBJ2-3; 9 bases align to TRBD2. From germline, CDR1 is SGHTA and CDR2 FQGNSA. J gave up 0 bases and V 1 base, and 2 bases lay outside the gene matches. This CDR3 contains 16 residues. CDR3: CASSLVAGASTDTQYF. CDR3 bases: TGTGCCAGCAGCTTAGTAGCGGGAGCCAGCACAGATACGCAGTATTTT.

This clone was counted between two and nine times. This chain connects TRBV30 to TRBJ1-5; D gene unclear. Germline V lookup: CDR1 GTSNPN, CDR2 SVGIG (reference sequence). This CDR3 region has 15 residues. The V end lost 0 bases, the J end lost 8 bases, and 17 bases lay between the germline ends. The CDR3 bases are TGTGCCTGGAGTGTAAGCGGGTTTAATACCGAGCCCCAGCATTTT. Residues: CAWSVSGFNTEPQHF. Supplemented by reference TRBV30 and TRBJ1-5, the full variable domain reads SQTIHQWPATLVQPVGSPLSLECTVEGTSNPNLYWYRQAAGRGLQLLFYSVGIGQISSEVPQNLSASRPQDRQFILSSKKLLLSDSGFYLCAWSVSGFNTEPQHFGDGTRLSIL.

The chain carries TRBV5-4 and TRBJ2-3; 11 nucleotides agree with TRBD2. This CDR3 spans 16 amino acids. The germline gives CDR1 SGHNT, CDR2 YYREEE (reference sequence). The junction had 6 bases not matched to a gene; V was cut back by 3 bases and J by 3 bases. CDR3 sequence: CASSSQTSGRTDTQYF. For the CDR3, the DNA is TGTGCCAGCAGCTCTCAAACTAGCGGGAGAACAGATACGCAGTATTTT.

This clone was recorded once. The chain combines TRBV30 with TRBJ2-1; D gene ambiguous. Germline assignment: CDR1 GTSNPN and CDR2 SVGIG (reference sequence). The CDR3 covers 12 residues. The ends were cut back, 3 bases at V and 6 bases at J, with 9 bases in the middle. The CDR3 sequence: CAWSPVSNEQFF. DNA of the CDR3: TGTGCCTGGAGCCCGGTTAGCAATGAGCAGTTCTTC. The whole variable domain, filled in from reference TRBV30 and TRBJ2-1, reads SQTIHQWPATLVQPVGSPLSLECTVEGTSNPNLYWYRQAAGRGLQLLFYSVGIGQISSEVPQNLSASRPQDRQFILSSKKLLLSDSGFYLCAWSPVSNEQFFGPGTRLTVL.

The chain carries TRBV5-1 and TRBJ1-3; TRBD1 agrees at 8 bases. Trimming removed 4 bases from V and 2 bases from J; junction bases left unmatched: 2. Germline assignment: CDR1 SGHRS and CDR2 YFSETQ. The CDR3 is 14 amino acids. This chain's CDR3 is CASSQTGAGNTIYF. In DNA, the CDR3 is TGCGCCAGCAGCCAGACAGGGGCTGGAAACACCATATATTTT. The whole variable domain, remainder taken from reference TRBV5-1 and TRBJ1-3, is KAGVTQTPRYLIKTRGQQVTLSCSPISGHRSVSWYQQTPGQGLQFLFEYFSETQRNKGNFPGRFSGRQFSNSRSEMNVSTLELGDSALYLCASSQTGAGNTIYFGEGSWLTVV.

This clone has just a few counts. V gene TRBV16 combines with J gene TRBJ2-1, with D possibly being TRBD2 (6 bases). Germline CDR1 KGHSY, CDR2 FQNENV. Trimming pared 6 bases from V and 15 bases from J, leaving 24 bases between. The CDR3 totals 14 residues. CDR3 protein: CASRHLRDSRNLFF. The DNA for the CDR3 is TGTGCCAGCAGACACTTGAGGGACTCCAGGAATCTGTTCTTC.

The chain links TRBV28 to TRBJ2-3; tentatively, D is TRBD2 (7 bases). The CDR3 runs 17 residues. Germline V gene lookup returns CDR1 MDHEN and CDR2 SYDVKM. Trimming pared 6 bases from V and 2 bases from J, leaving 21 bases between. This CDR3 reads CASSLGGGRDLTDTQYF. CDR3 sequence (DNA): TGTGCCAGCAGCCTAGGGGGGGGCAGGGACCTCACAGATACGCAGTATTTT. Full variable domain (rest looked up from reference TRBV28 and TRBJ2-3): DVKVTQSSRYLVKRTGEKVFLECVQDMDHENMFWYRQDPGLGLRLIYFSYDVKMKEKGDIPEGYSVSREKKERFSLILESASTNQTSMYLCASSLGGGRDLTDTQYFGPGTRLTVL.

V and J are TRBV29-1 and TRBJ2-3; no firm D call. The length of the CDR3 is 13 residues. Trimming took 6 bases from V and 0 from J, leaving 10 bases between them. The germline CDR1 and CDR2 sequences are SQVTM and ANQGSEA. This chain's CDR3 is CSVAGVSTDTQYF. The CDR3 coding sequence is TGCAGCGTGGCTGGAGTTAGCACAGATACGCAGTATTTT.

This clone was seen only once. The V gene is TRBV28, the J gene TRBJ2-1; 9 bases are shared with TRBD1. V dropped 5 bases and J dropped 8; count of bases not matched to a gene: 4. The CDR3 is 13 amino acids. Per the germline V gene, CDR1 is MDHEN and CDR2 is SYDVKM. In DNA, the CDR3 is TGTGCCAGCAGTACAGGGGGCTTAGATGAGCAGTTCTTC. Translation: CASSTGGLDEQFF. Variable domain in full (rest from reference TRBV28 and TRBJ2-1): DVKVTQSSRYLVKRTGEKVFLECVQDMDHENMFWYRQDPGLGLRLIYFSYDVKMKEKGDIPEGYSVSREKKERFSLILESASTNQTSMYLCASSTGGLDEQFFGPGTRLTVL.

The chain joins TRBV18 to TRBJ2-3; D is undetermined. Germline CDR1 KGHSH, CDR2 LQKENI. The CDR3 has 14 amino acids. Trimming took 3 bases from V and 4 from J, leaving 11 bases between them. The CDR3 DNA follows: TGTGCCAGCTCACCTGGGCGAGTACCAGATACGCAGTATTTT. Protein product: CASSPGRVPDTQYF.